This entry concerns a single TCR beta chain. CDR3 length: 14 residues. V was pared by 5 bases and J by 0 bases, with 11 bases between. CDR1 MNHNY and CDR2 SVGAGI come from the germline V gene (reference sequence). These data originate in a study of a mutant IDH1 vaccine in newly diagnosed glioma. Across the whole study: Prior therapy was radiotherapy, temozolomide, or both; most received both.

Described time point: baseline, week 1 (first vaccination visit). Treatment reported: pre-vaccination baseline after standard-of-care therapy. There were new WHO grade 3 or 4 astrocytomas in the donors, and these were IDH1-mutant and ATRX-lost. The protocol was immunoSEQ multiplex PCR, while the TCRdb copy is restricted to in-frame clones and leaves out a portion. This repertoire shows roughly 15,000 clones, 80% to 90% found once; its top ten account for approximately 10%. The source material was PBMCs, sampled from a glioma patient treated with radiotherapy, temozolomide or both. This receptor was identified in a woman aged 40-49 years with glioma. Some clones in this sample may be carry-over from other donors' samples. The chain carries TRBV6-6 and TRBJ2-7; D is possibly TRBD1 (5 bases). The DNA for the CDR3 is TGTGCCAGCAGTGACAGCCTAAGCTCCTACGAGCAGTACTTC. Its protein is CASSDSLSSYEQYF.